A selection of T cell receptor beta chains follows, all from one sample in a study of cytomegalovirus exposure and HLA in healthy donors. Repertoires were generated with immunoSEQ multiplex PCR, while TCRdb's copy carries only in-frame clones and drops some. The sample holds 150,000 to 200,000 clones, around 86% seen once. Sequenced sample: PBMCs. These receptors all stem from a man between 18 and 29 years old in good health and CMV-seropositive. Each CDR3 is given with its conserved first and last residue. A D gene is named only where the DNA matches it firmly. A clone size is listed for some rows: how often the clone was seen (once, few, many), or a class if it is expanded.

J gene: TRBJ2-1; D gene: .; clone size: .; CDR3 length: 18; V gene: TRBV4-1; CDR3 DNA: TGCGCCAGCAGCCAGGACCCCCGGGTAGGAGGTCCATACAATGAGCAGTTCTTC; CDR3 protein: CASSQDPRVGGPYNEQFF
J gene: TRBJ2-2; D gene: .; clone size: .; CDR3 length: 12; V gene: TRBV27; CDR3 DNA: TGTGCCAGCAGGCCAGGGTCCGGGGAGCTGTTTTTT; CDR3 protein: CASRPGSGELFF
J gene: TRBJ2-7; D gene: .; clone size: .; CDR3 length: 15; V gene: TRBV11-2; CDR3 DNA: TGTGCCAGCAGCTTAGTACGGGGGAGCTCCTACGAGCAGTACTTC; CDR3 protein: CASSLVRGSSYEQYF
J gene: TRBJ2-7; D gene: TRBD2; clone size: .; CDR3 length: 14; V gene: TRBV19; CDR3 DNA: TGTGCCAGTAGTATCGGGGGGAGCTCCTACGAGCAGTACTTC; CDR3 protein: CASSIGGSSYEQYF
J gene: TRBJ2-7; D gene: TRBD2; clone size: .; CDR3 length: 18; V gene: TRBV28; CDR3 DNA: TGTGCCAGCAGTCCACTCGGGACTAGCGGGAGGCTGTGGGGCGAGCAGTACTTC; CDR3 protein: CASSPLGTSGRLWGEQYF
J gene: TRBJ2-7; D gene: TRBD1; clone size: medium-sized; CDR3 length: 13; V gene: TRBV7-9; CDR3 DNA: TGTGCCAGCAGCTTTTTGACAGGGTACGAGCAGTACTTC; CDR3 protein: CASSFLTGYEQYF
J gene: TRBJ2-2; D gene: TRBD2; clone size: .; CDR3 length: 17; V gene: TRBV4-2; CDR3 DNA: TGTGCCAGCAGCCCCCGAGCGTGGGGGGGGGACACCGGGGAGCTGTTTTTT; CDR3 protein: CASSPRAWGGDTGELFF
J gene: TRBJ2-3; D gene: .; clone size: .; CDR3 length: 13; V gene: TRBV30; CDR3 DNA: TGTGCCTGGAGTGAGCGGAGCACAGATACGCAGTATTTT; CDR3 protein: CAWSERSTDTQYF
J gene: TRBJ2-1; D gene: .; clone size: .; CDR3 length: 12; V gene: TRBV19; CDR3 DNA: TGTGCCAGTAGTCCGGTTTCCAATGAGCAGTTCTTC; CDR3 protein: CASSPVSNEQFF
J gene: TRBJ2-2; D gene: TRBD2; clone size: .; CDR3 length: 15; V gene: TRBV2; CDR3 DNA: TGTGCCAGCAGTGACACTAGCGGGAAGACCGGGGAGCTGTTTTTT; CDR3 protein: CASSDTSGKTGELFF
J gene: TRBJ1-1; D gene: .; clone size: .; CDR3 length: 12; V gene: TRBV4-1; CDR3 DNA: TGCGCCAGCAGCTCCCGACAAGAGGAAGCTTTCTTT; CDR3 protein: CASSSRQEEAFF
J gene: TRBJ1-4; D gene: .; clone size: few; CDR3 length: 16; V gene: TRBV4-3; CDR3 DNA: TGCGCCAGCAGCCACCCGGTAGGACAGTCTAATGAAAAACTGTTTTTT; CDR3 protein: CASSHPVGQSNEKLFF
J gene: TRBJ2-5; D gene: TRBD1; clone size: .; CDR3 length: 13; V gene: TRBV10-3; CDR3 DNA: TGTGCCATCGCCGGGACAGAGGTTGAGACCCAGTACTTC; CDR3 protein: CAIAGTEVETQYF
J gene: TRBJ2-7; D gene: .; clone size: .; CDR3 length: 14; V gene: TRBV27; CDR3 DNA: TGTGCCAGCAGTTTATCGAGGGCCTCTAAAGAGCAGTACTTC; CDR3 protein: CASSLSRASKEQYF
J gene: TRBJ2-2; D gene: .; clone size: .; CDR3 length: 15; V gene: TRBV7-8; CDR3 DNA: TGTGCCAGCAGCTTAAAAAGGGAGACCGGCGGGGAGCTGTTTTTT; CDR3 protein: CASSLKRETGGELFF
J gene: TRBJ1-2; D gene: TRBD1; clone size: few; CDR3 length: 14; V gene: TRBV6-1; CDR3 DNA: TGTGCCAGCAGTGACGGATCAGGGGGCGACGGCTACACCTTC; CDR3 protein: CASSDGSGGDGYTF
J gene: TRBJ1-6; D gene: .; clone size: few; CDR3 length: 13; V gene: TRBV6-5; CDR3 DNA: TGTGCCAGCCGCAACGTGCGTGGTTCACCCCTCCACTTT; CDR3 protein: CASRNVRGSPLHF
J gene: TRBJ1-5; D gene: TRBD1; clone size: .; CDR3 length: 19; V gene: TRBV28; CDR3 DNA: TGTGCCAGCAGCACACCCCGGGCCCGACAGGGGGCGCAAAATATGGCCCAGCATTTT; CDR3 protein: CASSTPRARQGAQNMAQHF
J gene: TRBJ2-4; D gene: .; clone size: .; CDR3 length: 16; V gene: TRBV4-1; CDR3 DNA: TGCGCCAGCAGCCATCACCTAGGGGCATTCAAAAACATTCAGTACTTC; CDR3 protein: CASSHHLGAFKNIQYF
J gene: TRBJ2-3; D gene: .; clone size: .; CDR3 length: 14; V gene: TRBV5-1; CDR3 DNA: TGCGCCAGCAGCCCGCGACTCGAACGAGATACGCAGTATTTT; CDR3 protein: CASSPRLERDTQYF
J gene: TRBJ2-2; D gene: TRBD1; clone size: .; CDR3 length: 13; V gene: TRBV7-2; CDR3 DNA: TGTGCCAGCAGCCTGGGACAGACCGGGGAGCTGTTTTTT; CDR3 protein: CASSLGQTGELFF
J gene: TRBJ2-3; D gene: .; clone size: .; CDR3 length: 13; V gene: TRBV27; CDR3 DNA: TGTGCCAGCAGTCCGGACACTTCAGATACGCAGTATTTT; CDR3 protein: CASSPDTSDTQYF
J gene: TRBJ2-7; D gene: .; clone size: .; CDR3 length: 13; V gene: TRBV2; CDR3 DNA: TGTGCCAGCGCCACAGGTGCCCCTGACGAGCAGTACTTC; CDR3 protein: CASATGAPDEQYF
J gene: TRBJ2-1; D gene: .; clone size: .; CDR3 length: 15; V gene: TRBV5-8; CDR3 DNA: TGTGCCAGCAGCTTACGGGAAAGGTTGACTGATGAGCAGTTCTTC; CDR3 protein: CASSLRERLTDEQFF
J gene: TRBJ2-1; D gene: TRBD2; clone size: .; CDR3 length: 14; V gene: TRBV5-4; CDR3 DNA: TGTGCCAGCAGCTTGGAGCGGGAGGATAATGAGCAGTTCTTC; CDR3 protein: CASSLEREDNEQFF
J gene: TRBJ2-3; D gene: TRBD2; clone size: .; CDR3 length: 15; V gene: TRBV7-3; CDR3 DNA: TGTGCCAGCAGCTTACTAGCGGGAGGCACAGATACGCAGTATTTT; CDR3 protein: CASSLLAGGTDTQYF
J gene: TRBJ2-1; D gene: .; clone size: .; CDR3 length: 15; V gene: TRBV30; CDR3 DNA: TGTGCCTGGAGTTTGGCGGGCCGACCCTACAATGAGCAGTTCTTC; CDR3 protein: CAWSLAGRPYNEQFF
J gene: TRBJ2-7; D gene: .; clone size: .; CDR3 length: 13; V gene: TRBV28; CDR3 DNA: TGTGCCAGCAGTTTCTCAGGTGGCACAAATCCGTACTTC; CDR3 protein: CASSFSGGTNPYF
J gene: TRBJ2-1; D gene: TRBD2; clone size: once; CDR3 length: 14; V gene: TRBV29-1; CDR3 DNA: TGCAGCGTGGGAAGCGGGGCTCTCTACAATGAGCAGTTCTTC; CDR3 protein: CSVGSGALYNEQFF
J gene: TRBJ2-1; D gene: TRBD2; clone size: .; CDR3 length: 16; V gene: TRBV27; CDR3 DNA: TGTGCCAGCAGTTTTACGGGACTAGCGGGAGAGAATGAGCAGTTCTTC; CDR3 protein: CASSFTGLAGENEQFF
J gene: TRBJ2-3; D gene: TRBD2; clone size: .; CDR3 length: 15; V gene: TRBV28; CDR3 DNA: TGTGCCAGCAGTTCGCTAGCGGGAGGGACAGATACGCAGTATTTT; CDR3 protein: CASSSLAGGTDTQYF
J gene: TRBJ2-1; D gene: .; clone size: once; CDR3 length: 12; V gene: TRBV29-1; CDR3 DNA: TGCAGCGGGGATCGGGGAGATAATGAGCAGTTCTTC; CDR3 protein: CSGDRGDNEQFF
J gene: TRBJ1-5; D gene: TRBD1; clone size: .; CDR3 length: 14; V gene: TRBV18; CDR3 DNA: TGTGCCAGCTCAGGGGACAGGGGAGGATGGCCCCAGCATTTT; CDR3 protein: CASSGDRGGWPQHF
J gene: TRBJ2-1; D gene: .; clone size: .; CDR3 length: 15; V gene: TRBV7-9; CDR3 DNA: TGTGCCAGCAGCCGCTCCTCGATCACTTACAATGAGCAGTTCTTC; CDR3 protein: CASSRSSITYNEQFF
J gene: TRBJ2-5; D gene: TRBD2; clone size: .; CDR3 length: 14; V gene: TRBV9; CDR3 DNA: TGTGCCAGCAGCCGGGGAGGGACCGGGGAGACCCAGTACTTC; CDR3 protein: CASSRGGTGETQYF
J gene: TRBJ1-2; D gene: .; clone size: once; CDR3 length: 14; V gene: TRBV27; CDR3 DNA: TGTGCCAGCTCCCGTGAAGGGGTACGGTATGGCTACACCTTC; CDR3 protein: CASSREGVRYGYTF
J gene: TRBJ2-3; D gene: TRBD2; clone size: .; CDR3 length: 17; V gene: TRBV6-1; CDR3 DNA: TGTGCCAGCAGTGGGTTGGTGGGGGGAGGGGGCACAGATACGCAGTATTTT; CDR3 protein: CASSGLVGGGGTDTQYF
J gene: TRBJ2-5; D gene: TRBD1; clone size: .; CDR3 length: 14; V gene: TRBV6-5; CDR3 DNA: TGTGCCAGCAGTACCTGGGACAGCAAAGAGACCCAGTACTTC; CDR3 protein: CASSTWDSKETQYF
J gene: TRBJ1-5; D gene: .; clone size: .; CDR3 length: 13; V gene: TRBV5-1; CDR3 DNA: TGCGCCAGCAGCGCGTACAGCAATCAGCCCCAGCATTTT; CDR3 protein: CASSAYSNQPQHF
J gene: TRBJ2-2; D gene: TRBD1; clone size: .; CDR3 length: 15; V gene: TRBV19; CDR3 DNA: TGTGCCAGTAGAAAACCGGGACAGGGGATCGGGGAGCTGTTTTTT; CDR3 protein: CASRKPGQGIGELFF
J gene: TRBJ1-5; D gene: TRBD1; clone size: .; CDR3 length: 16; V gene: TRBV15; CDR3 DNA: TGTGCCACCAGCAAGGCACAGGGGGCAAGCAATCAGCCCCAGCATTTT; CDR3 protein: CATSKAQGASNQPQHF
J gene: TRBJ2-7; D gene: TRBD1; clone size: .; CDR3 length: 19; V gene: TRBV19; CDR3 DNA: TGTGCCAGTAGTAAAACCATCCACCGGGACAGGGGTACCGACGAGTGGCAGTACTTC; CDR3 protein: CASSKTIHRDRGTDEWQYF